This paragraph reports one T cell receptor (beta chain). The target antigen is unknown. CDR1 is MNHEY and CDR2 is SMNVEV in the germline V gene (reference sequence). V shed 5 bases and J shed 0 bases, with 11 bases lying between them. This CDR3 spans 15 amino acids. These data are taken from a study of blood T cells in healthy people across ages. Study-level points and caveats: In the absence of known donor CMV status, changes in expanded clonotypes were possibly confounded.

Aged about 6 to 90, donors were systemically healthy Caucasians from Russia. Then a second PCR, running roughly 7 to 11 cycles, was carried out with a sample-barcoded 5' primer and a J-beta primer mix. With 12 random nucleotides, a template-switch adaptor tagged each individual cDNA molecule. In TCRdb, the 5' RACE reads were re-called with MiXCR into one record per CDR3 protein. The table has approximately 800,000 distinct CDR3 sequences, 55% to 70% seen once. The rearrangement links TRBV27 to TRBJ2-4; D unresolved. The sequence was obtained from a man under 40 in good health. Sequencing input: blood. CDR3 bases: TGTGCCAGCAGTGATTCCCCAATAGCCAAAAACATTCAGTACTTC. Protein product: CASSDSPIAKNIQYF.